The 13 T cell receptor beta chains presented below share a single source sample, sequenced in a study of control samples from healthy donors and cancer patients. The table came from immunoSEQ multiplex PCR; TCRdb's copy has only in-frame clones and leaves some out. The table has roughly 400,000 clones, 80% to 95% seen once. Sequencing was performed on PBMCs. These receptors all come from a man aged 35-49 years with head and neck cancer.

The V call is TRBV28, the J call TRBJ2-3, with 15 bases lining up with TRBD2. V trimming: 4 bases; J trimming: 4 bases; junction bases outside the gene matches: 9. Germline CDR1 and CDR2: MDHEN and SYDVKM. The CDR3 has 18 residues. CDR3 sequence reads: CASSSGTSGRNRPDTQYF. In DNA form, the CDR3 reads TGTGCCAGCAGTTCCGGGACTAGCGGGAGGAATCGTCCAGATACGCAGTATTTT.

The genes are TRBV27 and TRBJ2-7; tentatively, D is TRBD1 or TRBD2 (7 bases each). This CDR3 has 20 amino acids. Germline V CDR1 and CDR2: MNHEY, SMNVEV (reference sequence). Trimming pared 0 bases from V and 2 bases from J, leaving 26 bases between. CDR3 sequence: CASSLSGLGRGTGDAYEQYF. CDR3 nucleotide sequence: TGTGCCAGCAGTTTATCGGGCCTGGGGAGGGGAACAGGGGATGCCTACGAGCAGTACTTC.

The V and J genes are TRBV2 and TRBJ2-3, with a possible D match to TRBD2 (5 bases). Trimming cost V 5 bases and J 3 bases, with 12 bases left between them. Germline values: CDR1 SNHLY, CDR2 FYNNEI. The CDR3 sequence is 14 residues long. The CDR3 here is CASSRGSGTDTQYF. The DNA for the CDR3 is TGTGCCAGCAGTCGGGGTTCCGGTACAGATACGCAGTATTTT.

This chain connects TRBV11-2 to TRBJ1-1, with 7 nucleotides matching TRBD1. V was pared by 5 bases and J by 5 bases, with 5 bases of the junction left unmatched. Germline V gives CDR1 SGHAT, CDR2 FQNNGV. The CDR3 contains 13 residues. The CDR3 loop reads CASSRGQSTEAFF. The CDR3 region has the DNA TGTGCCAGCAGCCGGGGACAGAGTACTGAAGCTTTCTTT. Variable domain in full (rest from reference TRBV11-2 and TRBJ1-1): EAGVAQSPRYKIIEKRQSVAFWCNPISGHATLYWYQQILGQGPKLLIQFQNNGVVDDSQLPKDRFSAERLKGVDSTLKIQPAKLEDSAVYLCASSRGQSTEAFFGQGTRLTVV.

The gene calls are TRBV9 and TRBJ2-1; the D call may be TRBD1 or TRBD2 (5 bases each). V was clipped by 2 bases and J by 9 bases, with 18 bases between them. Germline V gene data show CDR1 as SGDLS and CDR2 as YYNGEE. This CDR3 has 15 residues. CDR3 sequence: CASSVGGFGSSEQFF. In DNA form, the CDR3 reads TGTGCCAGCAGCGTTGGGGGTTTCGGCTCTTCTGAGCAGTTCTTC.

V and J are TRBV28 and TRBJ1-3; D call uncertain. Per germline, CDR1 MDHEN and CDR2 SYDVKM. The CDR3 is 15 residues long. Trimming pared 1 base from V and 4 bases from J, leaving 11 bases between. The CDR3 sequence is CASSLSPLVGNTIYF. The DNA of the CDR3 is TGTGCCAGCAGTTTATCCCCTTTGGTGGGAAACACCATATATTTT.

DNA of the CDR3: TGTGCCAGCACCCCCGAAGGGGGACTCTACACAGATACGCAGTATTTT. Translated: CASTPEGGLYTDTQYF. The chain recombines TRBV4-2 with TRBJ2-3; possibly TRBD1 or TRBD2 for D (6 bases each). The CDR3 contains 16 residues. The germline CDR1 and CDR2 sequences are LGHNA and YNFKEQ. The V end was cut by 7 bases, the J end by 2 bases, with 19 bases between.

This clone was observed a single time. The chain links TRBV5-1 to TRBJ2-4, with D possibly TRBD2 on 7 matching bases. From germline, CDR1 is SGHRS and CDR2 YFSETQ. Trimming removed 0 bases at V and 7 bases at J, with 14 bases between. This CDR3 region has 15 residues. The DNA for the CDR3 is TGCGCCAGCAGCTTGGAACAGGGAGGGCGGAACATTCAGTACTTC. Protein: CASSLEQGGRNIQYF. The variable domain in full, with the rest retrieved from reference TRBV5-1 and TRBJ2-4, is KAGVTQTPRYLIKTRGQQVTLSCSPISGHRSVSWYQQTPGQGLQFLFEYFSETQRNKGNFPGRFSGRQFSNSRSEMNVSTLELGDSALYLCASSLEQGGRNIQYFGAGTRLSVL.

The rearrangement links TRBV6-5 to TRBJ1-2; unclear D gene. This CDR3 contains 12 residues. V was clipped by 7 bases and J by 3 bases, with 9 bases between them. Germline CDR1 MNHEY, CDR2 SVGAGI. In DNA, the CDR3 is TGTGCCAGCAACCTTTGGGACTATGGCTACACCTTC. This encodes CASNLWDYGYTF.

The CDR3 DNA sequence: TGTGCCTGGACAGAGCAACATAATTCACCCCTCCACTTT. It translates to CAWTEQHNSPLHF. This chain uses TRBV30 with TRBJ1-6; D gene unclear. The length of the CDR3 is 13 residues. Germline V gene data show CDR1 as GTSNPN and CDR2 as SVGIG (reference sequence). Trimming stripped 4 bases from V and 5 bases from J, with 9 bases between.

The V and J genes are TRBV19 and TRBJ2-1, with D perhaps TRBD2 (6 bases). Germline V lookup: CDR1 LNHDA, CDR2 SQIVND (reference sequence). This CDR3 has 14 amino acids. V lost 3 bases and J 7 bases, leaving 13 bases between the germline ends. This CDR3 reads CASSIRETGNEQFF. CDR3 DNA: TGTGCCAGTAGTATTCGGGAGACTGGAAATGAGCAGTTCTTC.

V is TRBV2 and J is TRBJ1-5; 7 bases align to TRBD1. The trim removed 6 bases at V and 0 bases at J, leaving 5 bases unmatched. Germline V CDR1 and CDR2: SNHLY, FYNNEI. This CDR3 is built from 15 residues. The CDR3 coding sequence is TGTGCCAGCAGGGACAGGCCCAATAGCAATCAGCCCCAGCATTTT. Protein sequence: CASRDRPNSNQPQHF.

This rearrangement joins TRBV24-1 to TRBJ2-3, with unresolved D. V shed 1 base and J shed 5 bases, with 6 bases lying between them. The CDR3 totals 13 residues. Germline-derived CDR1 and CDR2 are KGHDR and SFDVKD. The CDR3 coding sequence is TGTGCCACCAGTGATTTTACGGGAGATACGCAGTATTTT. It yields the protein CATSDFTGDTQYF.